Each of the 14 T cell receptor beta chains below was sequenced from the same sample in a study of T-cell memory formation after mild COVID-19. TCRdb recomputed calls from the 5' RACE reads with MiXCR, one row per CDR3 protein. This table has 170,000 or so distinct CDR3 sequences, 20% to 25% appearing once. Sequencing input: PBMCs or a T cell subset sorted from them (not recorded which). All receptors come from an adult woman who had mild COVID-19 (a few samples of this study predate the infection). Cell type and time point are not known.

DNA for the CDR3: TGTGCCAGCAGAGGGCGGGGGGCCCCGGCCTACGAGCAGTACTTC. This translates into CASRGRGAPAYEQYF. The chain links TRBV7-9 to TRBJ2-7, with 8 bases aligning to TRBD2. Looked up from germline, CDR1 is SEHNR and CDR2 is FQNEAQ (reference sequence). The CDR3 is 15 residues long. The junction had 9 bases not matched to a gene; V was cut back by 6 bases and J by 2 bases.

CDR3: CASSLEGLHTEAFF. CDR3 sequence (DNA): TGTGCCAGCAGCTTGGAAGGCCTTCACACTGAAGCTTTCTTT. The chain combines TRBV5-5 with TRBJ1-1; D call uncertain. Trimming cost V 0 bases and J 3 bases, with 9 bases left between them. The CDR3 loop spans 14 amino acids. Germline loops: CDR1 SGHKS, CDR2 YYEKEE (reference sequence). Full variable domain (remainder filled in from reference TRBV5-5 and TRBJ1-1): DAGVTQSPTHLIKTRGQQVTLRCSPISGHKSVSWYQQVLGQGPQFIFQYYEKEERGRGNFPDRFSARQFPNYSSELNVNALLLGDSALYLCASSLEGLHTEAFFGQGTRLTVV.

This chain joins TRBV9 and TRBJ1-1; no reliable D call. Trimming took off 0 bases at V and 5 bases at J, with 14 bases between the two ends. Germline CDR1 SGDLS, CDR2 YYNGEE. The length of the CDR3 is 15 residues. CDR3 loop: CASSVGSKGKTEAFF. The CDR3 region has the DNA TGTGCCAGCAGCGTAGGGTCGAAGGGTAAGACTGAAGCTTTCTTT. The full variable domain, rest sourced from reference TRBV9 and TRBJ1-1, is DSGVTQTPKHLITATGQRVTLRCSPRSGDLSVYWYQQSLDQGLQFLIQYYNGEERAKGNILERFSAQQFPDLHSELNLSSLELGDSALYFCASSVGSKGKTEAFFGQGTRLTVV.

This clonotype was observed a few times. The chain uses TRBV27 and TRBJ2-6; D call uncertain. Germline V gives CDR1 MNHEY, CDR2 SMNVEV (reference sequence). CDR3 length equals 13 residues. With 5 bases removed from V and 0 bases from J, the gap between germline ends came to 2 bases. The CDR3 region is CASSNSGANVLTF. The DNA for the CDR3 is TGTGCCAGCAGTAACTCTGGGGCCAACGTCCTGACTTTC.

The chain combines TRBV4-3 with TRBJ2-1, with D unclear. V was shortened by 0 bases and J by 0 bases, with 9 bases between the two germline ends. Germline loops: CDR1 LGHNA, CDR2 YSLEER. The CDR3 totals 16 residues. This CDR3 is CASSQDNLGSYNEQFF. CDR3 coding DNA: TGCGCCAGCAGCCAAGATAATCTGGGCTCCTACAATGAGCAGTTCTTC.

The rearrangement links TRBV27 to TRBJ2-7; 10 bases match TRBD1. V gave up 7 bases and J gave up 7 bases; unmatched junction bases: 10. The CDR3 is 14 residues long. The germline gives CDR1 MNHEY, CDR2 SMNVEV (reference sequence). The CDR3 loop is CASKVLGQGWEQYF. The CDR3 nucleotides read TGTGCCAGCAAAGTCTTGGGACAGGGGTGGGAGCAGTACTTC.

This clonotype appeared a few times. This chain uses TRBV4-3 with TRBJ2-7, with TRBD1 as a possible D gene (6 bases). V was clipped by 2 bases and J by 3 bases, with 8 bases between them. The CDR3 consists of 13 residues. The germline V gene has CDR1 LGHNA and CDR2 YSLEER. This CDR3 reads CASSQFRGYEQYF. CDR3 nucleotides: TGCGCCAGCAGCCAATTCAGGGGCTACGAGCAGTACTTC.

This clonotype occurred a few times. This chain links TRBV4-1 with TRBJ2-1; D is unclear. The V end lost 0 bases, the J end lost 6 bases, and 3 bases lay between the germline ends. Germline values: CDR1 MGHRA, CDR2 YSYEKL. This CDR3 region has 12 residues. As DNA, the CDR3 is TGCGCCAGCAGCCAAGAAAGCAATGAGCAGTTCTTC. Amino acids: CASSQESNEQFF.

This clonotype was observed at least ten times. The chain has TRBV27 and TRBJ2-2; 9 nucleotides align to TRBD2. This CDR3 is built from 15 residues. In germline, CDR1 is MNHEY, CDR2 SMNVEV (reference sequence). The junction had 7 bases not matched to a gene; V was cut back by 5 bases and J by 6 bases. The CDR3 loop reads CASSPGLARPGELFF. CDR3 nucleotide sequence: TGTGCCAGCAGTCCGGGACTAGCTCGGCCCGGGGAGCTGTTTTTT.

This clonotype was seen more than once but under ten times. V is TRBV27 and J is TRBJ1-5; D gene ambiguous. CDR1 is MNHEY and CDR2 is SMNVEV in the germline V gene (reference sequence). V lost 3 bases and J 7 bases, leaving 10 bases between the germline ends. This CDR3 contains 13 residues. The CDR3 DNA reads TGTGCCAGCAGTTTGGGTAGGGCCCAGCCCCAGCATTTT. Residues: CASSLGRAQPQHF.

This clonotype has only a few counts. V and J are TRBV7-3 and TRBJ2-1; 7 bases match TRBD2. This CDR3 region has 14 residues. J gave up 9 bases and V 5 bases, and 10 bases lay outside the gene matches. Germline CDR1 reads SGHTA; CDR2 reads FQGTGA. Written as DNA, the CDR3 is TGTGCCAGCAGCGAACCAGGACTAGACAGTGAGCAGTTCTTC. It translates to CASSEPGLDSEQFF.

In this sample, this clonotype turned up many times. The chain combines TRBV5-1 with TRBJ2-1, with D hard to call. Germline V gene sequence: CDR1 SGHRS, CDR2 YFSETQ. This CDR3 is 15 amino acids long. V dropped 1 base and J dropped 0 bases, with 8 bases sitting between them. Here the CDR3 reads CASSLRADSYNEQFF. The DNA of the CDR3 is TGCGCCAGCAGCTTGAGGGCAGACTCCTACAATGAGCAGTTCTTC.

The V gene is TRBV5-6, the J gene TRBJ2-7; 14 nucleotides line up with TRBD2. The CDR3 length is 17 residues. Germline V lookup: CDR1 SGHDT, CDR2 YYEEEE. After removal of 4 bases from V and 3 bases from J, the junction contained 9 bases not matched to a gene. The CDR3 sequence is CASSPGTSGGRIYEQYF. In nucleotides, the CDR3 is TGTGCCAGCAGCCCCGGGACTAGCGGGGGAAGAATCTACGAGCAGTACTTC.

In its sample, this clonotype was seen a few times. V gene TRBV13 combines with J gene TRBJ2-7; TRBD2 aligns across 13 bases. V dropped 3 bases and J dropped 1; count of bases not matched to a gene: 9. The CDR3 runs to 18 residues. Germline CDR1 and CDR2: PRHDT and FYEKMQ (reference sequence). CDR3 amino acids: CASSFGTSGEKGSYEQYF. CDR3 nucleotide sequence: TGTGCCAGCAGCTTCGGGACTAGCGGGGAGAAAGGGTCCTACGAGCAGTACTTC.